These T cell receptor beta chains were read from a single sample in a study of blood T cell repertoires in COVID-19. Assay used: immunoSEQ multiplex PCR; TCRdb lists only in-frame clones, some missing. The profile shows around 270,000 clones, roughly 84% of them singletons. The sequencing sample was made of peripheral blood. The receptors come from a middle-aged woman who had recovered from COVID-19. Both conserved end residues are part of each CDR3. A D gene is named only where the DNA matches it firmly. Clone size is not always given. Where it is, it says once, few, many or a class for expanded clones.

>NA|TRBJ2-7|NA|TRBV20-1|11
CSASAQFEQYF
TGCAGTGCTAGCGCTCAGTTCGAGCAGTACTTC
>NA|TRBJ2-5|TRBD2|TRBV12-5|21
CASGLWASSPSGGFGVETQYF
TGTGCTAGTGGTTTGTGGGCGAGTAGTCCTAGCGGGGGGTTTGGGGTAGAGACCCAGTACTTC
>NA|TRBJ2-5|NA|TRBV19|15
CASSPRGSGPGTQYF
TGTGCCAGTAGTCCGAGGGGGAGCGGCCCCGGGACCCAGTACTTC
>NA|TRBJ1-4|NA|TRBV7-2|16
CASSVIRTAEGEKLFF
TGTGCCAGCAGCGTGATACGGACAGCTGAAGGGGAAAAACTGTTTTTT
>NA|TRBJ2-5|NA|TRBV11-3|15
CASSFSRGKGETQYF
TGTGCCAGCAGCTTCTCCCGGGGGAAGGGAGAGACCCAGTACTTC
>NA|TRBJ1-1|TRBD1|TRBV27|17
CASSPERKGGWNTEAFF
TGTGCCAGCAGTCCAGAAAGAAAAGGGGGCTGGAACACTGAAGCTTTCTTT
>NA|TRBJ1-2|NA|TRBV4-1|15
CASSSPERGLYGYTF
TGCGCCAGCAGCTCACCAGAACGCGGACTCTATGGCTACACCTTC
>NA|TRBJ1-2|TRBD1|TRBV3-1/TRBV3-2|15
CASSLIQGTGDGYTF
TGTGCCAGCAGCCTCATTCAAGGGACAGGGGATGGCTACACCTTC
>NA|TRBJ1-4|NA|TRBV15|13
CATSRATLEKLFF
TGTGCCACCAGCAGAGCAACTTTAGAAAAACTGTTTTTT
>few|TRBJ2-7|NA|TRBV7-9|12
CASSPRGAEQYF
TGTGCCAGCAGCCCCAGGGGCGCCGAGCAGTACTTC
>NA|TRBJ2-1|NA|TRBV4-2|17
CASSQVAGLSSYNEQFF
TGTGCCAGCAGCCAAGTGGCAGGTCTTAGCTCCTACAATGAGCAGTTCTTC
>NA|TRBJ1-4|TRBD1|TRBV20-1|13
CSASQGEWEKLFF
TGCAGTGCTAGTCAGGGGGAATGGGAAAAACTGTTTTTT
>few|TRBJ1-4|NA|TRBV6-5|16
CASSSWTRVGNEKLFF
TGTGCCAGCAGTTCCTGGACCAGGGTGGGAAATGAAAAACTGTTTTTT
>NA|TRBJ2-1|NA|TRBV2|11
CGGSFYNEQFF
TGTGGCGGTAGTTTCTACAATGAGCAGTTCTTC
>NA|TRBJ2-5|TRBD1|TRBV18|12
CASSDRGETQYF
TGTGCCAGCTCGGACAGGGGGGAGACCCAGTACTTC
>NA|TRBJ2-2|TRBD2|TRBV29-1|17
CSATPSGGISNTGELFF
TGCAGCGCCACCCCCAGCGGGGGGATATCGAACACCGGGGAGCTGTTTTTT
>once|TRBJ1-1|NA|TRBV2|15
CASSAAEVTNTEAFF
TGTGCCAGCAGTGCTGCGGAGGTCACGAACACTGAAGCTTTCTTT
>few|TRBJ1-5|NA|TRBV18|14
CASSPPGGNQPQHF
TGTGCCAGCTCACCACCGGGGGGGAATCAGCCCCAGCATTTT
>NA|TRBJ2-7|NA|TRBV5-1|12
CASSFPSSEQYF
TGCGCCAGCAGCTTCCCCTCCTCCGAGCAGTACTTC
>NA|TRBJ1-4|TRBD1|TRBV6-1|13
CASSEATGEGVFF
TGTGCCAGCAGTGAAGCCACAGGGGAAGGTGTGTTTTTT
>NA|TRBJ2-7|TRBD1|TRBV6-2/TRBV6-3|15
CASSREQGSSYEQYF
TGTGCCAGCAGCCGAGAACAGGGGAGCTCCTACGAGCAGTACTTC
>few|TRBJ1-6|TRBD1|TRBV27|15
CASSSPGQGSSPLHF
TGTGCCAGCAGTTCCCCGGGACAGGGATCTTCACCCCTCCACTTT
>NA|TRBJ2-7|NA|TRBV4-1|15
CASSQDSADSYEQYF
TGCGCCAGCAGCCAAGATTCGGCGGATTCCTACGAGCAGTACTTC
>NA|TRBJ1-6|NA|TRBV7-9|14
CASSLGLANSPLHF
TGTGCCAGCAGCTTAGGGCTAGCTAATTCACCCCTCCACTTT
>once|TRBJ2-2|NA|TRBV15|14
CATSMTGVGGELFF
TGTGCCACCAGCATGACGGGGGTTGGTGGGGAGCTGTTTTTT
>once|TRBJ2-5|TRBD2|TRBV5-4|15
CASRGQAGGRETQYF
TGTGCCAGCAGGGGCCAGGCGGGGGGGCGGGAGACCCAGTACTTC
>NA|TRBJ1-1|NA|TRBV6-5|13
CASSQQGAAEAFF
TGTGCCAGCAGTCAGCAGGGCGCGGCTGAAGCTTTCTTT
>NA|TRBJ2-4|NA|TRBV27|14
CASSPGTTENIQYF
TGTGCCAGCAGTCCCGGGACAACTGAAAACATTCAGTACTTC
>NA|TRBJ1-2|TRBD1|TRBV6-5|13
CASRGTVNYGYTF
TGTGCCAGCAGGGGGACAGTTAACTATGGCTACACCTTC
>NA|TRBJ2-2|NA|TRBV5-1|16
CASSALARSYTGELFF
TGCGCCAGCAGCGCCCTAGCTCGTTCCTACACCGGGGAGCTGTTTTTT
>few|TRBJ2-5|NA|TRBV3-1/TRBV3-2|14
CASSPSRAQETQYF
TGTGCCAGCAGCCCAAGCAGGGCCCAAGAGACCCAGTACTTC
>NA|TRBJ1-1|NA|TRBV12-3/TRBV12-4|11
CASSLRGEAFF
TGTGCCAGCAGTTTACGAGGTGAAGCTTTCTTT
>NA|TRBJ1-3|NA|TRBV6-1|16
CASSDPAGISGNTIYF
TGTGCCAGCAGTGACCCCGCAGGGATCTCTGGAAACACCATATATTTT
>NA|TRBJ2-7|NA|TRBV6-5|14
CASSLGGVNYEQYF
TGTGCCAGCAGTCTAGGGGGGGTCAACTACGAGCAGTACTTC
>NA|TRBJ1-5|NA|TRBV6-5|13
CASAGRGNQPQHF
TGTGCCAGCGCTGGGAGGGGTAATCAGCCCCAGCATTTT
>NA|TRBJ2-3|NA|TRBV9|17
CASSTRDGDRLTDTQYF
TGTGCCAGCAGCACGCGGGACGGCGACAGACTCACAGATACGCAGTATTTT
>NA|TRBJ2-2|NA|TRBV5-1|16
CASSFLSGVATGELFF
TGCGCCAGCAGCTTTCTTTCCGGCGTAGCCACCGGGGAGCTGTTTTTT
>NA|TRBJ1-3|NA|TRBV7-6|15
CASSPGRSSGNTIYF
TGTGCCAGCAGTCCCGGGAGGAGCTCTGGAAACACCATATATTTT
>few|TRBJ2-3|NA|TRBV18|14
CASSSEWGQDTQYF
TGTGCCAGCTCATCCGAATGGGGGCAAGATACGCAGTATTTT
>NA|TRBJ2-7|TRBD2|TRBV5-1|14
CASSFTAGGYEQYF
TGCGCCAGCAGCTTCACAGCGGGGGGATACGAGCAGTACTTC
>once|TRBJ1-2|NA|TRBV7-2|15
CASSLGGGRNYGYTF
TGTGCCAGCAGCTTAGGCGGGGGACGTAACTATGGCTACACCTTC
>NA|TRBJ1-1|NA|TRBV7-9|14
CASSSVDIHTEAFF
TGTGCCAGCAGCTCCGTGGACATTCACACTGAAGCTTTCTTT
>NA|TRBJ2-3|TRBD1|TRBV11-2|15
CASSLGTGGTDTQYF
TGTGCCAGCAGCCTGGGGACAGGGGGGACAGATACGCAGTATTTT
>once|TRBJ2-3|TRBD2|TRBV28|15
CASKVLAGRADTQYF
TGTGCCAGCAAAGTCCTAGCCGGGAGGGCAGATACGCAGTATTTT
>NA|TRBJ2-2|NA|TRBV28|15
CASSGAGANTGELFF
TGTGCCAGCAGTGGAGCGGGCGCGAACACCGGGGAGCTGTTTTTT
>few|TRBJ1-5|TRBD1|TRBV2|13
CASSRTGVEPQHF
TGTGCCAGCAGCCGGACAGGGGTCGAGCCCCAGCATTTT
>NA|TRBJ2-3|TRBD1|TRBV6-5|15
CASSTGTGESDTQYF
TGTGCCAGCAGCACCGGGACAGGGGAATCAGATACGCAGTATTTT
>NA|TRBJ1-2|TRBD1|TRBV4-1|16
CASSLTPGTANYGYTF
TGCGCCAGCAGCCTTACTCCCGGGACAGCTAACTATGGCTACACCTTC
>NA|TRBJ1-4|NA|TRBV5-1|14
CASSLGHRFEKLFF
TGCGCCAGCAGCTTGGGACACCGCTTTGAAAAACTGTTTTTT
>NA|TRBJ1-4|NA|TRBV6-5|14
CASSRTPANEKLFF
TGTGCCAGCAGTCGCACACCCGCTAATGAAAAACTGTTTTTT
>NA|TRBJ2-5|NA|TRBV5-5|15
CASSLGPLAPETQYF
TGTGCCAGCAGCTTGGGACCCTTAGCCCCAGAGACCCAGTACTTC
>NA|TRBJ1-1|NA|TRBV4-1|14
CASSQAGILTEAFF
TGCGCCAGCAGCCAAGCAGGGATCTTGACTGAAGCTTTCTTT